This TCR beta chain derives from a study of blood T cell repertoires in COVID-19 (dated by TCRdb to 2020 to 2021). Regarding the study in general: Collaborator samples came from the United States, Italy and Spain and covered acute and convalescent phases of COVID-19. The prospective study material was composed of cDNA or gDNA derived from T cells, B-cell-depleted T cells, or PBMCs. Subjects who had been exposed to COVID-19, were actively infected with it, or had recovered from it provided the deeply sampled blood TCRbeta repertoires that made up the dataset. The repertoires were made available in a free public database intended to serve as a resource for research on the immune response to SARS-CoV-2. The samples were drawn from two sources: the first 160 participants of the ongoing ImmuneRACE study, and 1,000 to 1,500 subjects contributed by 6 global collaborators. Sample metadata almost always included a de-identified subject ID, COVID-19 status, age in years and sex. Where available, HLA class I and class II types were obtained from metadata supplied by the sample provider rather than from assay-based typing. Overall study outcomes, separate from this receptor: The amount of clinical and demographic metadata varied by source and participant and was provided uncurated.

TCRbeta CDR3 regions were amplified from genomic DNA using the immunoSEQ Assay, a bias-controlled multiplex PCR. The published analysis was carried out like this. The number of nucleated cells in each sample was estimated by amplification of reference gene primers within the assay. To quantify the absolute abundance of each unique TCRbeta CDR3 rearrangement, sequence reads were collapsed and filtered. Productive Simpson clonality was computed per sample as the square root of Simpson's diversity index over productive rearrangements. Here the immuneACCESS table is served through TCRdb, limited to in-frame sequences with V and J called. Missing clones are a known gap in these copies; in checked studies unresolved V genes cover under half, and the rest lacks a known reason. For V, J and clone size, that table is used; D and trimming come from the DNA. The table for this sample lists approximately 160,000 clones; approximately 80% of them were counted only once. The ten largest clones add up to around 6.7% of the sample.

The collaborating institutions used their own protocols to collect whole blood in K2EDTA tubes. For TCRbeta analysis, collaborator samples were shipped as frozen whole blood, as isolated PBMCs, or as DNA extracted from either sample type. Note on this clone: The antigen this receptor binds is unknown. Base qualities are not recorded, but no much larger clone differs from it by a single base.

V lost 6 bases and J lost 2 bases, and the count of bases not matched to a germline gene is 6. The germline V gene specifies KGHSH as CDR1 and LQKENI as CDR2. The CDR3 goes from the cysteine to the phenylalanine over 15 residues. Solely the CDR3 DNA is kept, with 45 bases framed from the first base. Sequencing was performed on peripheral blood. The receptor comes from a woman aged 50 to 60 in a cohort sampled during active or convalescent COVID-19. Rearrangement joined TRBV18 to TRBJ2-7, with 11 bases in between that match TRBD1. The nucleotide sequence reads as follows: TGTGCCAGCTCGCGAGGGACAGGGGGGACCTACGAGCAGTACTTC. Translated, this gives CASSRGTGGTYEQYF.